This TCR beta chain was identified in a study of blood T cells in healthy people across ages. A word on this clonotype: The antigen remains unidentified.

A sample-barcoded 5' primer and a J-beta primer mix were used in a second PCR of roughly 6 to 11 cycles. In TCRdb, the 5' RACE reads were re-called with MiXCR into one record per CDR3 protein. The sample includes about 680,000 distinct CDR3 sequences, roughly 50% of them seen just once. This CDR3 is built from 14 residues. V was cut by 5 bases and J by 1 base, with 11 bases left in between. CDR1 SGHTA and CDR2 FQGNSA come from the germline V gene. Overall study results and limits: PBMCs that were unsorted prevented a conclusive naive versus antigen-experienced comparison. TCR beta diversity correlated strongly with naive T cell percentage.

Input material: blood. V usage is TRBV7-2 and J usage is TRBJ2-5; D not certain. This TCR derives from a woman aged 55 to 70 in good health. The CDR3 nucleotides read TGTGCCAGCAGCCCCTCGAGGACCCAAGAGACCCAGTACTTC. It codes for CASSPSRTQETQYF. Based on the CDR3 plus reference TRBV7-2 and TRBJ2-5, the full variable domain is GAGVSQSPSNKVTEKGKDVELRCDPISGHTALYWYRQSLGQGLEFLIYFQGNSAPDKSGLPSDRFSAERTGGSVSTLTIQRTQQEDSAVYLCASSPSRTQETQYFGPGTRLLVL.